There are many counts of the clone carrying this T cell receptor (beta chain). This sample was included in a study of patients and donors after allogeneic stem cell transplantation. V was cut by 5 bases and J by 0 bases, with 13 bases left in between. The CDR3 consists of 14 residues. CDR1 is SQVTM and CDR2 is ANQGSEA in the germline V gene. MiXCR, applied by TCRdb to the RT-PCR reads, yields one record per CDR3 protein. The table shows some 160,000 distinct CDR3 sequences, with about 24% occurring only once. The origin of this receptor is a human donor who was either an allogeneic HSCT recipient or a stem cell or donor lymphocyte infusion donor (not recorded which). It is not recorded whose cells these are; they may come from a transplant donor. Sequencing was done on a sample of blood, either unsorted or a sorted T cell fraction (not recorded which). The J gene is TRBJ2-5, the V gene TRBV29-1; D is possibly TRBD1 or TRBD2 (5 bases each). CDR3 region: CSVTRADNQETQYF. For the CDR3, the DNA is TGCAGCGTTACACGAGCGGACAACCAAGAGACCCAGTACTTC.